The entry below gives a single T cell receptor (beta chain) sequence along with its context. No antigen is known for it. The sample is drawn from a study of cytomegalovirus exposure and HLA in healthy donors. Study observations and caveats: Judged likely to be a sequencing artifact was a cluster of highly shared sequence variants.

The V end lost 4 bases, the J end lost 2 bases, and 12 bases lay between the germline ends. The CDR3 totals 15 residues. The V gene's germline CDR1 is MNHEY and CDR2 SVGAGI. PCR was performed using 60 Vbeta and 13 Jbeta primers. Repertoires were generated with immunoSEQ multiplex PCR, while TCRdb's copy carries only in-frame clones and drops some. The sample lists 140,000 to 150,000 clones, 70% occurring once. The receptor was isolated from an older woman in good health and CMV-seropositive. What was sequenced was PBMCs. This chain links TRBV6-5 with TRBJ2-1; weak D call: TRBD1 (5 bases). The CDR3 nucleotides are TGTGCCAGCAGTTTTGGCCAGGGCCCCTACAATGAGCAGTTCTTC. Its protein product is CASSFGQGPYNEQFF.